This TCR beta chain was obtained from a study of blood T cell repertoires in COVID-19. Looking at the study overall: From the United States, Italy and Spain came samples of acute and convalescent COVID-19. PBMCs, B-cell-depleted T cells, or T cells provided the cDNA or gDNA that made up the material.

The CDR3 has 15 residues. Trimming took off 2 bases at V and 8 bases at J, with 18 bases between the two ends. Germline V gene sequence: CDR1 KGHSH, CDR2 LQKENI. Per the study methods: Nucleated cell number was recorded as an estimate derived from reference gene primer amplification. Repertoires were generated with immunoSEQ multiplex PCR, while TCRdb's copy carries only in-frame clones and drops some. V and J calls and clone size are those listed in that table; D and trimming were worked out from the DNA. This table holds about 130,000 clones, about 80% found once. The clonotype was recovered from a woman aged 45-65 years with acute or convalescent COVID-19. Sequencing was performed on peripheral blood. The chain carries TRBV18 and TRBJ1-2, with D possibly matching TRBD1 (6 bases). CDR3 residues: CASSPTPSGGGGYTF. The CDR3 nucleotides are TGTGCCAGCTCACCAACGCCCTCGGGGGGCGGAGGCTACACCTTC.